The sequence of this T cell receptor (beta chain) was determined in a study of cytomegalovirus exposure and HLA in healthy donors. Broader study findings: Listed as cytomegalovirus-associated were 164 TCR beta chains.

TCRdb keeps only in-frame clones here, not all; method: immunoSEQ multiplex PCR. The data show tens of thousands of clones, with about nine tenths seen just once and around 3.2% held by the top ten. Trimming took 3 bases from V and 2 from J; bases not matched to a gene: 2. Per the germline V gene, CDR1 is KGHSH and CDR2 is LQKENI. This CDR3 region has 14 residues. A remark on this clone: What it binds is not known.

The source of this sequence is a man aged 18 to 30 in good health and CMV-seronegative. The sequenced sample consisted of PBMCs. The chain recombines TRBV18 with TRBJ2-5; 8 bases line up with TRBD2. CDR3 coding DNA: TGTGCCAGCTCACCGGGACTAGGGCAAGAGACCCAGTACTTC. This gives the protein CASSPGLGQETQYF.